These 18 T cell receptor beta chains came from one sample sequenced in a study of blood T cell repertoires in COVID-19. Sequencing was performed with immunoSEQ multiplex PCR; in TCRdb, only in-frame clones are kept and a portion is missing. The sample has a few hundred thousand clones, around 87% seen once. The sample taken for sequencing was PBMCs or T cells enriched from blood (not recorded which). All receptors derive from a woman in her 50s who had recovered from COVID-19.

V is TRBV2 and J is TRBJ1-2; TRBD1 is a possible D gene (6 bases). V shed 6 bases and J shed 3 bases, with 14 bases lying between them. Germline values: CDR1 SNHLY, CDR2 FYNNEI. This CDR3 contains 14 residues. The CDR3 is CASSPGGGDYGYTF. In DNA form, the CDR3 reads TGTGCCAGCAGCCCGGGGGGGGGCGACTATGGCTACACCTTC.

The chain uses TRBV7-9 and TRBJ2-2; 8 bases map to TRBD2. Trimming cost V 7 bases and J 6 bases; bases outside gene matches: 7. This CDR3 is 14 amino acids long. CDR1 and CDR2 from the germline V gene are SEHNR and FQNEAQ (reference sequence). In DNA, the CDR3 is TGTGCCAGCACCCGGGGGGGGGAACCCGGGGAGCTGTTTTTT. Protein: CASTRGGEPGELFF.

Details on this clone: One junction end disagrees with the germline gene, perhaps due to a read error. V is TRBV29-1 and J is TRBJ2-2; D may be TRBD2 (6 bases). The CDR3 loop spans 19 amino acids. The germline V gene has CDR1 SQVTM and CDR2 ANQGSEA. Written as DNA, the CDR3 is TGCAGCGGTGAAATCGGGAGAAAAGACGGTAAAACGAACACCGGGGAGCTGTTTTTT. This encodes CSGEIGRKDGKTNTGELFF.

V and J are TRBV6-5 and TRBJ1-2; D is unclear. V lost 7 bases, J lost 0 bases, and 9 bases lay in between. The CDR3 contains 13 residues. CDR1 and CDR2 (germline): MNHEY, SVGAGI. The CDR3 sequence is CASTSGANYGYTF. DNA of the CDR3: TGTGCCAGCACTAGCGGCGCTAACTATGGCTACACCTTC.

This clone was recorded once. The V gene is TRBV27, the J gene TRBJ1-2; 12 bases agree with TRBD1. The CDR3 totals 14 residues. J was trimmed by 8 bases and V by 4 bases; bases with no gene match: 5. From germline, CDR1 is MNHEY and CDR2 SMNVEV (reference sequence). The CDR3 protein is CASSSGQGAFGYTF. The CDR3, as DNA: TGTGCCAGCAGTTCGGGACAGGGGGCGTTCGGCTACACCTTC.

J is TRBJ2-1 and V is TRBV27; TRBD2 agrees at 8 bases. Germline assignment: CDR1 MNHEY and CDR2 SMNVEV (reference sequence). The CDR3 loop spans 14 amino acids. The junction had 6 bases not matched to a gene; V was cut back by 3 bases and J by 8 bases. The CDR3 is CASSFGRGAYEQFF. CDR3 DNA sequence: TGTGCCAGCAGTTTTGGGCGGGGGGCTTATGAGCAGTTCTTC.

DNA for the CDR3: TGTGCCAGCAGCGAGAGCTCCTACAATGAGCAGTTCTTC. Its protein is CASSESSYNEQFF. J is TRBJ2-1 and V is TRBV6-2 or TRBV6-3; no clear D gene. This CDR3 region has 13 residues. Germline CDR1 and CDR2: MNHEY and SVGEGT. With 6 bases removed from V and 0 bases from J, the gap between germline ends came to 6 bases.

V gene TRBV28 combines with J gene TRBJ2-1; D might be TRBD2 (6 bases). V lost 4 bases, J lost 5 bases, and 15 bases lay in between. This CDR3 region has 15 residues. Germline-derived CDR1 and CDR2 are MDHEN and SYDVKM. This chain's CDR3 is CASSSTKTRHNEQFF. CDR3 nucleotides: TGTGCCAGCAGTTCCACCAAGACTAGACACAATGAGCAGTTCTTC.

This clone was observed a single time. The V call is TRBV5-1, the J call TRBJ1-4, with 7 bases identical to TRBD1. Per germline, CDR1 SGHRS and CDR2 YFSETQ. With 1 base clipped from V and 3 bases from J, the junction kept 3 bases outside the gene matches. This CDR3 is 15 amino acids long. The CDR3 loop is CASSLTGTANEKLFF. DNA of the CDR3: TGCGCCAGCAGCTTGACCGGGACAGCTAATGAAAAACTGTTTTTT.

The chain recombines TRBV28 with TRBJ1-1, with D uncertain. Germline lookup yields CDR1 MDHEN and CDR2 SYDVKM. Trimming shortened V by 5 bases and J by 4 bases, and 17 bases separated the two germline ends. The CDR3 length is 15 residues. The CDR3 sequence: CASSQISWLATEAFF. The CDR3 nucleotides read TGTGCCAGCAGTCAAATATCCTGGTTGGCCACTGAAGCTTTCTTT.

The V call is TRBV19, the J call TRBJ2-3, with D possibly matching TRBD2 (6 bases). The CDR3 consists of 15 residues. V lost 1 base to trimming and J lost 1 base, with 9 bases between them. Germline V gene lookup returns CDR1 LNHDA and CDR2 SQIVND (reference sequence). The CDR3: CASSIAGTGTDTQYF. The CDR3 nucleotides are TGTGCCAGTAGTATAGCGGGGACTGGCACAGATACGCAGTATTTT. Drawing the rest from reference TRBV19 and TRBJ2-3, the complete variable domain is DGGITQSPKYLFRKEGQNVTLSCEQNLNHDAMYWYRQDPGQGLRLIYYSQIVNDFQKGDIAEGYSVSREKKESFPLTVTSAQKNPTAFYLCASSIAGTGTDTQYFGPGTRLTVL.

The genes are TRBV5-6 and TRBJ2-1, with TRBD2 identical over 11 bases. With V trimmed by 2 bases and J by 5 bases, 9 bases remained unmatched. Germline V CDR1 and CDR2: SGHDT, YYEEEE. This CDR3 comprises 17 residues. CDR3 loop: CASSLTSGGPINNEQFF. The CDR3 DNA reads TGTGCCAGCAGCTTAACTAGCGGGGGCCCTATAAACAATGAGCAGTTCTTC. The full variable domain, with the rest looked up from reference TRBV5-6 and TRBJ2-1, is DAGVTQSPTHLIKTRGQQVTLRCSPKSGHDTVSWYQQALGQGPQFIFQYYEEEERQRGNFPDRFSGHQFPNYSSELNVNALLLGDSALYLCASSLTSGGPINNEQFFGPGTRLTVL.

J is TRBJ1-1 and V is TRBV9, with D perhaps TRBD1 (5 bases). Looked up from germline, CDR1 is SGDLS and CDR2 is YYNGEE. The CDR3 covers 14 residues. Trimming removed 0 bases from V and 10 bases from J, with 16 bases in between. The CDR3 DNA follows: TGTGCCAGCAGCGTAGGGGCAGGGATTATCCCAGCTTTCTTT. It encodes CASSVGAGIIPAFF.

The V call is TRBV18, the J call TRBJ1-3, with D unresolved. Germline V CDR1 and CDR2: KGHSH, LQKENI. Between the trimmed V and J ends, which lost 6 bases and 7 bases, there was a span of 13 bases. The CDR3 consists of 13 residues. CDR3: CASSREVWNTIYF. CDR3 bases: TGTGCCAGCTCCCGCGAAGTGTGGAACACCATATATTTT.

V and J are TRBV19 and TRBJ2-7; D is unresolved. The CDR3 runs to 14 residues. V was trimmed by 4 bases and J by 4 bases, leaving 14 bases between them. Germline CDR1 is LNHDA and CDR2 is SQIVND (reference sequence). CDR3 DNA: TGTGCCAGTAGTAGCGCACTCCACGGGTACGAGCAGTACTTC. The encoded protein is CASSSALHGYEQYF. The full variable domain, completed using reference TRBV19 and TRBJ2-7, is DGGITQSPKYLFRKEGQNVTLSCEQNLNHDAMYWYRQDPGQGLRLIYYSQIVNDFQKGDIAEGYSVSREKKESFPLTVTSAQKNPTAFYLCASSSALHGYEQYFGPGTRLTVT.

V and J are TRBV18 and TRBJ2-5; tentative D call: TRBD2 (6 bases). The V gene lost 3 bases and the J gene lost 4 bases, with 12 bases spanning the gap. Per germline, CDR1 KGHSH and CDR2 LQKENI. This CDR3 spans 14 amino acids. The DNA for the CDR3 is TGTGCCAGCTCACCTGGAGGGGAGATAGAGACCCAGTACTTC. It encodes CASSPGGEIETQYF.

The CDR3, as DNA: TGTGCCAGTAGTAGGAGCGGACAGGGGCCCTACAATGAGCAGTTCTTC. Its protein product is CASSRSGQGPYNEQFF. J is TRBJ2-1 and V is TRBV19; 9 bases are shared with TRBD1. Germline CDR1 LNHDA, CDR2 SQIVND (reference sequence). V dropped 4 bases and J dropped 2; count of bases not matched to a gene: 6. The CDR3 runs 16 residues.

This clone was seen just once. CDR3 nucleotide sequence: TGTGCCAGTAGTTCCTCCGGAAGGGGGTTTGGAGAAAAACTGTTTTTT. Protein product: CASSSSGRGFGEKLFF. The genes are TRBV19 and TRBJ1-4, with D maybe TRBD1 (6 bases). CDR3 length equals 16 residues. Germline-derived CDR1 and CDR2 are LNHDA and SQIVND (reference sequence). Trimming left V 5 bases short and J 8 bases short, with 21 bases between. The variable domain in full, with the rest retrieved from reference TRBV19 and TRBJ1-4, is DGGITQSPKYLFRKEGQNVTLSCEQNLNHDAMYWYRQDPGQGLRLIYYSQIVNDFQKGDIAEGYSVSREKKESFPLTVTSAQKNPTAFYLCASSSSGRGFGEKLFFGSGTQLSVL.